What follows are 18 T cell receptor beta chains derived from one specimen sequenced in a study of Ad26.COV2.S vaccination and SARS-CoV-2 variants. Only in-frame clones appear in the TCRdb table, and some are missing; sequencing was by immunoSEQ multiplex PCR. The data show over 400,000 clones, with about nine tenths seen just once and roughly 4% held by the top ten. Treatment meaning: 19 received Ad26.COV2.S at low or high dose, single or two shots; 5 received placebo; per-sample allocation not given. Specimen acquisition occurred on day 63 following the initial vaccine or placebo injection. Material: peripheral blood, obtained in a trial of Ad26.COV2.S vaccine versus placebo. All receptors derive from a person between 18 and 60 years old who received the Ad26.COV2.S COVID-19 vaccine or a placebo.

The rearrangement links TRBV28 to TRBJ1-2; 7 bases align to TRBD1. Germline-derived CDR1 and CDR2 are MDHEN and SYDVKM. Trimming at V came to 5 bases and at J to 5 bases, leaving 2 bases not matched to a gene. This CDR3 contains 12 residues. CDR3 in amino acids: CASSTTGYGYTF. The DNA of the CDR3 is TGTGCCAGCAGTACGACAGGGTATGGCTACACCTTC.

This chain joins TRBV27 and TRBJ2-1; TRBD2 might be the D (7 bases). The CDR3 runs to 13 residues. V shed 9 bases and J shed 7 bases, with 16 bases lying between them. CDR1 and CDR2 from the germline V gene are MNHEY and SMNVEV (reference sequence). The CDR3 here is CASKRGGLNEQFF. The CDR3 nucleotides read TGTGCCAGTAAAAGGGGGGGGCTTAATGAGCAGTTCTTC.

The chain combines TRBV7-2 with TRBJ1-1; unclear D gene. CDR3 size: 14 residues. Germline V lookup: CDR1 SGHTA, CDR2 FQGNSA. V was trimmed by 1 base and J by 4 bases, leaving 10 bases between them. The CDR3 DNA is TGTGCCAGCAGCTTAGGGGCGGGGATCACTGAAGCTTTCTTT. Protein sequence: CASSLGAGITEAFF.

The V and J genes are TRBV28 and TRBJ1-4, with unresolved D. Trimming shortened V by 7 bases and J by 7 bases, and 7 bases separated the two germline ends. CDR3 length equals 11 residues. Germline CDR1 reads MDHEN; CDR2 reads SYDVKM. The CDR3 loop reads CASTFGEKLFF. The CDR3, as DNA: TGTGCCAGCACCTTCGGTGAAAAACTGTTTTTT.

This sequence joins TRBV10-3 and TRBJ2-7; the D gene is possibly TRBD1 (5 bases). The CDR3 is 13 residues long. V gave up 6 bases and J gave up 1 base, with 10 bases separating them. Per germline, CDR1 ENHRY and CDR2 SYGVKD. CDR3 DNA sequence: TGTGCCATCAGGGTGACAGATTCCTACGAGCAGTACTTC. This codes for CAIRVTDSYEQYF.

With regard to this clone: One end of the junction does not line up with germline, which may come from a read error. This chain uses TRBV5-6 with TRBJ2-2; no clear D. The CDR3 is made up of 12 amino acids. Germline V gene lookup returns CDR1 SGHDT and CDR2 YYEEEE. CDR3 sequence reads: CASSPNTGELFF. CDR3 DNA: TGTGCCAGCAGCCCGAATACCGGGGAGCTGTTTTTT.

V and J are TRBV28 and TRBJ2-3, with D maybe TRBD2 (5 bases). V was trimmed by 4 bases and J by 2 bases, leaving 13 bases between them. The CDR3 totals 15 residues. The V gene's germline CDR1 is MDHEN and CDR2 SYDVKM. The CDR3 loop is CASSSEERVTDTQYF. In DNA form, the CDR3 reads TGTGCCAGCAGTTCGGAGGAAAGAGTCACAGATACGCAGTATTTT.

This chain uses TRBV7-2 with TRBJ2-5; D remains unclear. There are 14 residues in the CDR3. Looked up from germline, CDR1 is SGHTA and CDR2 is FQGNSA. The V gene lost 1 base and the J gene lost 3 bases, with 9 bases spanning the gap. This chain's CDR3 is CASSLVRVKETQYF. The DNA for the CDR3 is TGTGCCAGCAGCTTAGTCCGCGTCAAAGAGACCCAGTACTTC. The full variable domain, rest sourced from reference TRBV7-2 and TRBJ2-5, is GAGVSQSPSNKVTEKGKDVELRCDPISGHTALYWYRQSLGQGLEFLIYFQGNSAPDKSGLPSDRFSAERTGGSVSTLTIQRTQQEDSAVYLCASSLVRVKETQYFGPGTRLLVL.

The rearrangement uses TRBV5-1 and TRBJ2-7; 13 positions match TRBD2. The trim removed 0 bases at V and 4 bases at J, leaving 10 bases unmatched. Germline V gene lookup returns CDR1 SGHRS and CDR2 YFSETQ. The CDR3 has 18 residues. Here the CDR3 reads CASSLDTLLAGGRYEQYF. As DNA, the CDR3 is TGCGCCAGCAGCTTGGATACTCTACTAGCGGGAGGGCGGTACGAGCAGTACTTC.

This clone was observed at least ten times. The CDR3 loop is CASSQEGHSIQYF. The CDR3 DNA follows: TGTGCCAGCAGCCAAGAAGGACATTCTATTCAGTACTTC. The V gene is TRBV11-1, the J gene TRBJ2-4; tentatively, D is TRBD1 (5 bases). Trimming cost V 5 bases and J 10 bases, with 15 bases left between them. The CDR3 spans 13 residues. Germline V CDR1 and CDR2: SGHAT, FQDESV (reference sequence).

Remarks on this clone: This sample includes further DNA sequences coding for the same CDR3. This chain links TRBV30 with TRBJ1-1; no clear D gene. The CDR3 sequence is 13 residues long. V lost 0 bases and J 1 base, leaving 6 bases between the germline ends. Germline V gene sequence: CDR1 GTSNPN, CDR2 SVGIG (reference sequence). CDR3 sequence reads: CAWSVRGNTEAFF. The CDR3 DNA reads TGTGCCTGGAGTGTGCGGGGGAACACTGAAGCTTTCTTT.

The chain combines TRBV3-1 (or the pseudogene TRBV3-2) with TRBJ2-3; D not certain. Germline CDR1 LGHDT, CDR2 YNNKEL (reference sequence). With 0 bases removed from V and 4 bases from J, the gap between germline ends came to 11 bases. The CDR3 is made up of 15 amino acids. The CDR3 nucleotides are TGTGCCAGCAGCCAAGATGGGTTAGGCTCAGATACGCAGTATTTT. It encodes CASSQDGLGSDTQYF.

This clone was observed a single time. J is TRBJ2-4 and V is TRBV9, with a tentative D call TRBD2 (6 bases). V lost 0 bases to trimming and J lost 1 base, with 11 bases between them. Germline loops: CDR1 SGDLS, CDR2 YYNGEE. The CDR3 is 16 amino acids. CDR3 region: CASSVEEGWAKNIQYF. In DNA form, the CDR3 reads TGTGCCAGCAGCGTAGAGGAGGGATGGGCCAAAAACATTCAGTACTTC.

This chain joins TRBV10-3 and TRBJ2-2, with D possibly TRBD2 on 7 matching bases. The CDR3 length is 16 residues. Germline loops: CDR1 ENHRY, CDR2 SYGVKD. V gave up 6 bases and J gave up 0 bases, with 14 bases separating them. DNA for the CDR3: TGTGCCATCAGGAGGGGGGAGGGAGCGAACACCGGGGAGCTGTTTTTT. Translation gives CAIRRGEGANTGELFF.

This rearrangement joins TRBV9 to TRBJ2-1; TRBD2 aligns across 9 bases. Germline loops: CDR1 SGDLS, CDR2 YYNGEE. V trimming: 0 bases; J trimming: 3 bases; junction bases outside the gene matches: 7. This CDR3 contains 17 residues. The CDR3 region is CASSVGDSGSGYNEQFF. DNA for the CDR3: TGTGCCAGCAGCGTAGGAGATAGCGGGAGTGGCTACAATGAGCAGTTCTTC.

The chain is built from TRBV7-2 and TRBJ1-2; possibly TRBD1 for D (5 bases). The ends were cut back, 5 bases at V and 7 bases at J, with 23 bases in the middle. CDR1 is SGHTA, CDR2 FQGNSA, per germline. This CDR3 comprises 16 residues. In nucleotides, the CDR3 is TGTGCCAGCAGCATCATTCCGGGACCGAATTCTCCTGGCTACACCTTC. Its translation is CASSIIPGPNSPGYTF.

The V call is TRBV24-1, the J call TRBJ2-5; 9 bases are shared with TRBD2. Trimming at V came to 1 base and at J to 5 bases, leaving 4 bases not matched to a gene. CDR3 length equals 15 residues. The germline V gene encodes CDR1 KGHDR and CDR2 SFDVKD. CDR3 DNA: TGTGCCACCAGTGATTTTGGCGGGAGGGGGGAGACCCAGTACTTC. Protein: CATSDFGGRGETQYF.

This sequence joins TRBV7-4 and TRBJ2-7, with no clear D. Trimming took off 7 bases at V and 2 bases at J, with 12 bases between the two ends. The V gene's germline CDR1 is SGHVT and CDR2 SQSDAQ. The CDR3 totals 13 residues. In DNA, the CDR3 is TGTGCCAGCATCGCCAGGCTACCCTACGAGCAGTACTTC. Translating it yields CASIARLPYEQYF.